Presented here are 22 T cell receptor beta chains from one specimen sequenced in a study of early T cells in non-severe SARS-CoV-2 infection. TCRdb reanalysed the 5' RACE reads using MiXCR and keeps one entry per CDR3 protein. The table includes 56,000 or so distinct CDR3 sequences, about 16% detected once. The sample consisted of whole blood, taken at baseline. Source of these receptors: an adult who was a healthcare worker with PCR-confirmed SARS-CoV-2 infection or an uninfected control (not recorded which).

This clonotype showed up just a few times. CDR3 sequence reads: CASSPGLAGNEQFF. Here the CDR3 DNA reads TGCGCCAGCAGTCCGGGACTAGCGGGTAATGAGCAGTTCTTC. The chain couples TRBV10-1 to TRBJ2-1, with 12 bases aligning to TRBD2. J gave up 7 bases and V 5 bases, and 3 bases lay outside the gene matches. CDR3 length: 14 amino acids. CDR1 WNHNN and CDR2 SYGVQD come from the germline V gene (reference sequence).

The table lists this clonotype with a few counts. The gene calls are TRBV19 and TRBJ2-2; 10 bases agree with TRBD1. V shed 5 bases and J 5 bases; nucleotides not matched to a gene: 8. The CDR3 length is 16 residues. Germline V gives CDR1 LNHDA, CDR2 SQIVND (reference sequence). As DNA, the CDR3 is TGTGCCAGTAGTCCCCGGGGACAGGGGATAACCGGGGAGCTGTTTTTT. Encoded protein: CASSPRGQGITGELFF.

V is TRBV27 and J is TRBJ2-5; D is uncertain. Germline CDR1 is MNHEY and CDR2 is SMNVEV (reference sequence). Trimming pared 0 bases from V and 0 bases from J, leaving 8 bases between. The CDR3 covers 15 residues. CDR3 DNA sequence: TGTGCCAGCAGTTTATCGAGGCACTACCAAGAGACCCAGTACTTC. Translation: CASSLSRHYQETQYF.

The chain joins TRBV4-1 to TRBJ1-2; no reliable D call. Germline assignment: CDR1 MGHRA and CDR2 YSYEKL. The CDR3 consists of 16 residues. Trimming shortened V by 4 bases and J by 7 bases, and 22 bases separated the two germline ends. CDR3 protein: CASSRTFEGSMGGYTF. The CDR3 DNA is TGCGCCAGCAGCCGGACCTTTGAGGGAAGTATGGGTGGCTACACCTTC.

This clonotype was counted between two and nine times. The chain recombines TRBV10-2 with TRBJ1-1, with D hard to call. Trimming shortened V by 0 bases and J by 7 bases, and 9 bases separated the two germline ends. Germline CDR1 and CDR2: WSHSY and SAAADI. The CDR3 is 13 residues long. The CDR3 DNA reads as TGCGCCAGCAGTGAGTCGGGAGGGTTTGAAGCTTTCTTT. The encoded protein is CASSESGGFEAFF.

This clonotype was detected only a few times. This chain connects TRBV12-3 or TRBV12-4 to TRBJ2-7, with 10 bases matching TRBD2. The CDR3 spans 17 residues. The V and J ends lost 4 bases and 4 bases, in that order; junction bases with no gene match: 13. As DNA, the CDR3 is TGTGCCAGCAGTTGGTCTAGCGGGGGCCCCGGGAGTTACGAGCAGTACTTC. This gives the protein CASSWSSGGPGSYEQYF.

V is TRBV6-2 or TRBV6-3 and J is TRBJ2-3, with 7 positions matching TRBD2. In germline, CDR1 is MNHEY, CDR2 SVGEGT. The CDR3 consists of 15 residues. The ends lost 7 bases at V and 2 bases at J; junction bases unmatched: 9. CDR3 residues: CASTGASGFTDTQYF. The CDR3 region has the DNA TGTGCCAGCACCGGGGCTAGCGGATTCACAGATACGCAGTATTTT.

This clonotype was seen only a few times. The rearrangement links TRBV6-6 to TRBJ2-3; D is ambiguous. Germline assignment: CDR1 MNHNY and CDR2 SVGAGI (reference sequence). The V end was cut by 4 bases, the J end by 4 bases, with 12 bases between. This CDR3 has 14 amino acids. DNA for the CDR3: TGTGCCAGCAGTTTTAGGACCAGTCCAGATACGCAGTATTTT. Its translation is CASSFRTSPDTQYF.

In its sample, this clonotype was seen a few times. The CDR3 is CATGTSATDTQYF. In DNA form, the CDR3 reads TGTGCCACCGGGACTAGCGCCACAGATACGCAGTATTTT. This chain uses TRBV10-3 with TRBJ2-3, with 10 bases identical to TRBD2. CDR1 and CDR2 (germline): ENHRY, SYGVKD. The J segment lost 2 bases and the V segment lost 10 bases, leaving 3 bases of the junction unmatched. The CDR3 is made up of 13 amino acids.

For the CDR3, the DNA is TGTGCCAGCAGCTTATTAGGGACCCCCTACGAGCAGTACTTC. This translates into CASSLLGTPYEQYF. The V call is TRBV11-2, the J call TRBJ2-7, with D perhaps assigned TRBD1 or TRBD2 (5 bases each). The CDR3 loop spans 14 amino acids. CDR1 is SGHAT, CDR2 FQNNGV, per germline. V was clipped by 2 bases and J by 2 bases, with 10 bases between them.

The CDR3 DNA follows: TGCGCCAGCAGCTTGGGAACAGGGGGATACTATGGCTACACCTTC. It translates to CASSLGTGGYYGYTF. This chain connects TRBV5-1 to TRBJ1-2, with 8 nucleotides matching TRBD1. Germline V gene lookup returns CDR1 SGHRS and CDR2 YFSETQ. The CDR3 runs to 15 residues. With V trimmed by 0 bases and J by 3 bases, 4 bases remained unmatched.

In its sample, this clonotype was seen many times. V and J are TRBV20-1 and TRBJ2-3; possible D gene TRBD2, 5 bases. CDR3 size: 14 residues. V dropped 4 bases and J dropped 2 bases, with 13 bases sitting between them. Germline V lookup: CDR1 DFQATT, CDR2 SNEGSKA (reference sequence). Here the CDR3 DNA reads TGCAGTGCTAAATCCGGGGATTACACAGATACGCAGTATTTT. Translating it yields CSAKSGDYTDTQYF.

This clonotype was detected once. This rearrangement joins TRBV18 to TRBJ2-1, with no clear D. V lost 3 bases, J lost 3 bases, and 6 bases lay in between. This CDR3 is 13 amino acids long. Germline V gene sequence: CDR1 KGHSH, CDR2 LQKENI. The CDR3 is CASSPQDYNEQFF. CDR3 nucleotide sequence: TGTGCCAGCTCACCCCAGGACTACAATGAGCAGTTCTTC.

Ten or more counts support this clonotype. The chain has TRBV20-1 and TRBJ1-1; D is unclear. The CDR3 consists of 11 residues. V lost 1 base and J 0 bases, leaving 0 bases between the germline ends. Germline V gene sequence: CDR1 DFQATT, CDR2 SNEGSKA (reference sequence). CDR3 DNA: TGCAGTGCTAGAGTGAACACTGAAGCTTTCTTT. This encodes CSARVNTEAFF.

This clonotype was detected a few times. V gene TRBV7-3 combines with J gene TRBJ2-5; D gene uncertain. This CDR3 region has 13 residues. Trimming stripped 0 bases from V and 5 bases from J, with 7 bases between. Germline CDR1 SGHTA, CDR2 FQGTGA. CDR3 nucleotides: TGTGCCAGCAGCTTAACGTTGAGGGAGACCCAGTACTTC. The encoded protein is CASSLTLRETQYF.

This chain joins TRBV6-2 or TRBV6-3 and TRBJ2-3; 11 bases agree with TRBD2. Trimming cost V 2 bases and J 5 bases; bases outside gene matches: 6. The CDR3 runs to 16 residues. Germline-derived CDR1 and CDR2 are MNHEY and SVGEGT. CDR3 sequence reads: CASSYAPLAGGDTQYF. CDR3 coding DNA: TGTGCCAGCAGTTACGCCCCTCTAGCGGGAGGAGATACGCAGTATTTT.

The V and J genes are TRBV18 and TRBJ2-3; weak D call: TRBD1 (7 bases). Germline CDR1 is KGHSH and CDR2 is LQKENI. Trimming took off 3 bases at V and 2 bases at J, with 12 bases between the two ends. The CDR3 covers 15 residues. The CDR3 bases are TGTGCCAGCTCACCTGCGGGACAGCTCACAGATACGCAGTATTTT. This encodes CASSPAGQLTDTQYF.

This clonotype was counted only a few times. V usage is TRBV11-1 and J usage is TRBJ2-1, with D hard to call. CDR3 size: 16 residues. Germline loops: CDR1 SGHAT, CDR2 FQDESV (reference sequence). Trimming stripped 5 bases from V and 4 bases from J, with 18 bases between. Here the CDR3 reads CASSPHSSWVYNEQFF. The CDR3 DNA reads TGTGCCAGCAGCCCCCACAGCTCCTGGGTATACAATGAGCAGTTCTTC.

This clonotype showed up many times. The DNA of the CDR3 is TGTGCCAGCAGTCCGGGATCTAGCGGCCGCAATGAGCAGTTCTTC. Translated, it gives CASSPGSSGRNEQFF. The gene calls are TRBV6-5 and TRBJ2-1, with 7 bases matching TRBD2. V lost 5 bases to trimming and J lost 6 bases; unmatched junction nucleotides: 10. There are 15 residues in the CDR3. Germline V gene lookup returns CDR1 MNHEY and CDR2 SVGAGI.

The chain combines TRBV7-6 with TRBJ1-2; 7 nucleotides line up with TRBD1. Trimming cost V 0 bases and J 5 bases; bases outside gene matches: 6. The CDR3 runs to 15 residues. CDR1 and CDR2 (germline): SGHVS, FNYEAQ. The CDR3 reads CASSLAGGQEYGYTF. As DNA, the CDR3 is TGTGCCAGCAGCTTAGCGGGAGGACAGGAATATGGCTACACCTTC.

There are a few counts of this clonotype. The chain couples TRBV3-1 to TRBJ2-1; a weak D match, TRBD2 (5 bases). The CDR3 totals 14 residues. Trimming left V 6 bases short and J 4 bases short, with 13 bases between. Germline V gene data show CDR1 as LGHDT and CDR2 as YNNKEL (reference sequence). The CDR3 is CASSHFRGYNEQFF. In DNA, the CDR3 is TGTGCCAGCAGTCATTTTCGGGGATACAATGAGCAGTTCTTC.

This sequence joins TRBV5-6 and TRBJ1-1; 8 nucleotides line up with TRBD1. Trimming at V came to 2 bases and at J to 1 base, leaving 4 bases not matched to a gene. CDR3 length equals 15 residues. Germline CDR1 SGHDT, CDR2 YYEEEE. In DNA form, the CDR3 reads TGTGCCAGCAGCTTAGACAGGGGACAGAACACTGAAGCTTTCTTT. The encoded protein is CASSLDRGQNTEAFF.